The 7 T cell receptor beta chains listed next were all sequenced from one sample in a study of shared clonotypes between healthy human individuals. Here immunoSEQ multiplex PCR was the method, and the copy in TCRdb shows in-frame clones only, minus some. In the table there are about 520,000 clones, around 96% of which are singletons. Sequencing was done on a sample of naive CD4+ T cells sorted from blood. As to subset: CD45RA+ positively selected. The receptors derive from a young woman in good health.

V and J are TRBV5-1 and TRBJ2-3, with D perhaps matching TRBD2 (5 bases). This CDR3 has 16 amino acids. The germline V gene has CDR1 SGHRS and CDR2 YFSETQ. The V end lost 1 base, the J end lost 0 bases, and 12 bases lay between the germline ends. CDR3 loop: CASSLHNSASTDTQYF. Written as DNA, the CDR3 is TGCGCCAGCAGCTTGCACAATAGCGCTAGCACAGATACGCAGTATTTT.

V usage is TRBV10-1 and J usage is TRBJ2-5; 12 bases match TRBD2. V lost 5 bases and J lost 5; bases outside the gene matches: 12. The CDR3 has 17 residues. Germline CDR1 is WNHNN and CDR2 is SYGVQD (reference sequence). The CDR3 DNA sequence: TGCGCCAGCAGTATCCAGCTAGCGGGAGGGCGGGGTGAGACCCAGTACTTC. As protein: CASSIQLAGGRGETQYF.

About this clone: This CDR3 is also generated by other DNA sequences in the sample. This chain uses TRBV28 with TRBJ2-7; tentatively, D is TRBD1 (6 bases). Germline CDR1 is MDHEN and CDR2 is SYDVKM. Between the trimmed V and J ends, which lost 3 bases and 4 bases, there was a span of 7 bases. This CDR3 has 12 amino acids. The CDR3, as DNA: TGTGCCAGCAGTTTGGGGGCATACGAGCAGTACTTC. Translated: CASSLGAYEQYF. The complete variable domain, with remaining parts taken from reference TRBV28 and TRBJ2-7, reads DVKVTQSSRYLVKRTGEKVFLECVQDMDHENMFWYRQDPGLGLRLIYFSYDVKMKEKGDIPEGYSVSREKKERFSLILESASTNQTSMYLCASSLGAYEQYFGPGTRLTVT.

This clone has just one count. The CDR3 here is CASSLRGPRQGGTEAFF. The CDR3 DNA follows: TGCGCCAGCAGCTTGAGAGGCCCCCGACAGGGAGGCACTGAAGCTTTCTTT. This chain connects TRBV5-1 to TRBJ1-1, with 7 bases that match TRBD1. Germline V gene sequence: CDR1 SGHRS, CDR2 YFSETQ. The CDR3 has 17 residues. J lost 4 bases, V lost 1 base, and 13 bases had no gene match. Full variable domain (rest looked up from reference TRBV5-1 and TRBJ1-1): KAGVTQTPRYLIKTRGQQVTLSCSPISGHRSVSWYQQTPGQGLQFLFEYFSETQRNKGNFPGRFSGRQFSNSRSEMNVSTLELGDSALYLCASSLRGPRQGGTEAFFGQGTRLTVV.

J is TRBJ1-4 and V is TRBV2; D unresolved. The CDR3 extends over 14 amino acids. Looked up from germline, CDR1 is SNHLY and CDR2 is FYNNEI. Trimming removed 10 bases from V and 7 bases from J, with 19 bases in between. CDR3 sequence reads: CATRASKSAEKLFF. CDR3 nucleotides: TGTGCCACCCGAGCCAGTAAGTCGGCTGAAAAACTGTTTTTT.

This chain connects TRBV18 to TRBJ1-1; TRBD1 matches at 10 bases. Germline CDR1 KGHSH, CDR2 LQKENI. V gave up 6 bases and J gave up 5 bases; unmatched junction bases: 9. This CDR3 region has 15 residues. DNA for the CDR3: TGTGCCAGCTCTCAGCGGGACAGGGGCTCGACTGAAGCTTTCTTT. Its translation is CASSQRDRGSTEAFF.

V is TRBV11-1 and J is TRBJ1-1, with 9 bases fitting TRBD1. V dropped 7 bases and J dropped 5; count of bases not matched to a gene: 11. CDR1 and CDR2 (germline): SGHAT, FQDESV (reference sequence). This CDR3 has 15 amino acids. The CDR3 region is CASIRDRALGTEAFF. CDR3 nucleotide sequence: TGTGCCAGCATCCGGGACAGGGCTTTAGGGACTGAAGCTTTCTTT.